The clone carrying this T cell receptor (beta chain) was observed a handful of times. Antigen unknown. The source of the sample is a study of T-cell reconstitution after alpha-beta-depleted transplantation in children. Preparation of the TCRbeta library was carried out with unique molecular identifiers. TCRdb redid the calling of the PCR reads with MiXCR, one entry per CDR3 protein. This sample carries about 830,000 distinct CDR3 sequences, less than 20% of them seen once, and the ten largest clones take around 5%. General study points: Newly produced T cells mostly provided counts and TCRbeta diversity after one year, as hyperexpanded clones declined.

The receptor was derived from a male patient younger than 18 who had a stem cell transplant for acute lymphoblastic leukemia, so the T cells may come from the graft donor. This specimen consisted of PBMCs, mostly from graft donor cells, obtained 360 days after TCRalphabeta/CD19-depleted stem cell transplant.

CDR3 bases: TGTGCCACAAAGGCGGGAAACACTGAAGCTTTCTTT. It codes for CATKAGNTEAFF. The chain couples TRBV19 to TRBJ1-1; D remains unclear. V was trimmed by 10 bases and J by 2 bases, leaving 11 bases between them. Germline V CDR1 and CDR2: LNHDA, SQIVND (reference sequence). The CDR3 runs to 12 residues.